These T cell receptor beta chains were read from a single sample in a study of blood T cell repertoires in COVID-19. Only in-frame clones appear in the TCRdb table, and some are missing; sequencing was by immunoSEQ multiplex PCR. The sample includes some 260,000 clones, 80% to 90% of them seen just once. What was sequenced was PBMCs or T cells enriched from blood (not recorded which). The receptor source for this set is a man in his forties or fifties who had recovered from COVID-19. Both conserved end residues are part of each CDR3. D genes are given only for firm matches. Expanded clones get a size class; other rows say once, few or many, or leave the size out.

>TRBV19|once|TRBJ2-7|TRBD2
TGTGCCAGTAGTATTTCTCGGTTCGGGGGGTACGAGCAGTACTTC
CASSISRFGGYEQYF
>TRBV5-4|.|TRBJ1-2|.
TGTGCCAGCAGCTATCATGAGGCCAACTATGGCTACACCTTC
CASSYHEANYGYTF
>TRBV27|.|TRBJ1-6|TRBD1
TGTGCCAGCAGTGCGCGGTGGACAGGGGCGGCCCTCCACTTT
CASSARWTGAALHF
>TRBV7-6|.|TRBJ2-2|TRBD2
TGTGCCAGCAGCGCCAGCGGGAGTTCTACCGGGGAGCTGTTTTTT
CASSASGSSTGELFF
>TRBV27|.|TRBJ2-1|TRBD1
TGTGCCAGCAGGACCGGGACAGGGACCTCCTACAATGAGCAGTTCTTC
CASRTGTGTSYNEQFF
>TRBV24-1|.|TRBJ1-2|.
TGTGCCACCAGTGATTTGTATCGCTACACCTTC
CATSDLYRYTF
>TRBV5-1|.|TRBJ1-2|TRBD1
TGCGCCAGCAGCGCGACAGGGGTGACGACATTGGGCTACACCTTC
CASSATGVTTLGYTF
>TRBV7-2|once|TRBJ2-7|TRBD1
TGTGCCAGCAGGCGGACAGGCCTCTACGAGCAGTACTTC
CASRRTGLYEQYF
>TRBV11-2|.|TRBJ2-1|TRBD2
TGTGCCAGCAGCTTAGATCCGGGGGGCAATGAGCAGTTCTTC
CASSLDPGGNEQFF
>TRBV5-1|.|TRBJ2-7|.
TGCGCCAGCAGCTTGTCGGGTCAGAAGTTGTACGAGCAGTACTTC
CASSLSGQKLYEQYF
>TRBV28|.|TRBJ1-3|.
TGTGCCAGCAGTTTAAATGGGGGCTCCTCTGGAAACACCATATATTTT
CASSLNGGSSGNTIYF
>TRBV28|.|TRBJ1-4|TRBD1
TGTGCCACCATGACAGGGGGGGGAGAAAAACTGTTTTTT
CATMTGGGEKLFF
>TRBV9|.|TRBJ2-1|TRBD2
TGTGCCAGCAGCGCCGGACTAGCCGATGAGCAGTTCTTC
CASSAGLADEQFF
>TRBV6-5|.|TRBJ2-3|.
TGTGCCAGTGACTCAGCAGGGGCGGCAGATACGCAGTATTTT
CASDSAGAADTQYF
>TRBV27|once|TRBJ2-3|TRBD2
TGTGCCAGCAGTTCCCCCTGGACTAGCGGGAGGTCAGATACGCAGTATTTT
CASSSPWTSGRSDTQYF
>TRBV24-1|.|TRBJ2-1|.
TGTGCCACCAGTGCTAGCAACTACAATGAGCAGTTCTTC
CATSASNYNEQFF
>TRBV3-1/TRBV3-2|.|TRBJ1-1|TRBD1
TGTGCCAGCAGCCAATCCACAGGGGGGACTGAAGCTTTCTTT
CASSQSTGGTEAFF
>TRBV7-9|.|TRBJ2-1|TRBD2
TGTGCCAGCAGCTTGGGGGGGCTAGCGGGATACAATGAGCAGTTCTTC
CASSLGGLAGYNEQFF
>TRBV19|.|TRBJ1-1|.
TGTGCCAGTAGTATACAGGCGCCCCCTGTGAACACTGAAGCTTTCTTT
CASSIQAPPVNTEAFF
>TRBV11-2|.|TRBJ2-1|.
TGTGCCAGCAGCCCCGCCTCGAGCTCCTACAATGAGCAGTTCTTC
CASSPASSSYNEQFF
>TRBV28|.|TRBJ2-7|TRBD1
TGTGCCAGCAGTTCAAATATCCGACAGGGTTACGAGCAGTACTTC
CASSSNIRQGYEQYF
>TRBV15|.|TRBJ2-2|TRBD1
TGTGCCGCTGCCAGGGGGCGCGACACCGGGGAGCTGTTTTTT
CAAARGRDTGELFF
>TRBV27|.|TRBJ2-7|.
TGTGCCAGCAGTCCGCTGATTGTGGGAGGACGGGGCGAGCAGTACTTC
CASSPLIVGGRGEQYF
>TRBV28|.|TRBJ1-5|.
TGTGCCAGCAGTCCGGCGTTGGGAGGCAATCAGCCCCAGCATTTT
CASSPALGGNQPQHF
>TRBV5-4|.|TRBJ1-1|TRBD1
TGTGCCAGCAGCAAGGCCGGGACAGGGACTGAAGCTTTCTTT
CASSKAGTGTEAFF
>TRBV6-5|.|TRBJ2-5|.
TGTGCCAGCAGGCCTCGAGCAGAGACCCAGTACTTC
CASRPRAETQYF
>TRBV28|.|TRBJ1-2|.
TGTGCCAGCAGTTTAGGCCAGGGAAGAGCTGGCTACACCTTC
CASSLGQGRAGYTF
>TRBV2|.|TRBJ1-6|TRBD1
TGTGCCAGCAGTTACGGGACAGTAAATTCACCCCTCCACTTT
CASSYGTVNSPLHF
>TRBV9|.|TRBJ2-7|.
TGTGCCAGCAGCGGGACAGACACCTACGAGCAGTACTTC
CASSGTDTYEQYF
>TRBV3-1/TRBV3-2|.|TRBJ2-7|.
TGTGCCAGCAGCCTCGGGAACTTGGCGATCTACGAGCAGTACTTC
CASSLGNLAIYEQYF
>TRBV9|.|TRBJ2-7|TRBD2
TGTGCCAGCAGCGTAGTTGCGGGAGGTAGCGAGCAGTACTTC
CASSVVAGGSEQYF
>TRBV7-3|.|TRBJ2-1|TRBD2
TGTGCCAGCAGCTTAGCGGGGGGGCCCTACAATGAGCAGTTCTTC
CASSLAGGPYNEQFF
>TRBV4-1|.|TRBJ2-1|TRBD2
TGCGCCAGCAGCCAAGAAGGGGAGGGCCGGGGAAATGAGCAGTTCTTC
CASSQEGEGRGNEQFF
>TRBV12-3/TRBV12-4|.|TRBJ2-7|.
TGTGCCAGCAGTTTTATCAGGGAAGGTGAGCAGTACTTC
CASSFIREGEQYF
>TRBV28|.|TRBJ2-1|.
TGTGCCAGCAGTTCCCTGACTAAACCAACCTACAATGAGCAGTTCTTC
CASSSLTKPTYNEQFF
>TRBV2|.|TRBJ1-5|TRBD1
TGTGCCACCACAGGGGGCAATCAGCCCCAGCATTTT
CATTGGNQPQHF
>TRBV5-1|.|TRBJ1-1|.
TGCGCCAGCAGCTTCAAAGGGGAGGGCACTGAAGCTTTCTTT
CASSFKGEGTEAFF
>TRBV4-2|.|TRBJ1-2|TRBD1
TGTGCCAGCAGCCAAACAGGGGAGTCGGTCCACTATGGCTACACCTTC
CASSQTGESVHYGYTF
>TRBV2|.|TRBJ1-5|.
TGTGCCAGCAGTGAAGCGCGGGATCTTTGGCTATATAGCAATCAGCCCCAGCATTTT
CASSEARDLWLYSNQPQHF
>TRBV7-9|.|TRBJ2-7|.
TGTGCCAGCAGCTTGGCCAGATCTAGCTCCTACGAGCAGTACTTC
CASSLARSSSYEQYF
>TRBV7-8|once|TRBJ1-5|TRBD1
TGTGCCAGCAGCCCGAAGCGGACAGGGCGTAAACAGCCCCAGCATTTT
CASSPKRTGRKQPQHF
>TRBV24-1|.|TRBJ2-7|.
TGTGCCACCAGTGTGAGGGAGGCGCAGTACTTC
CATSVREAQYF
>TRBV18|.|TRBJ1-6|TRBD1
TGTGCCAGCTCACCGCAAGCAGGGGGTAATTCACCCCTCCACTTT
CASSPQAGGNSPLHF
>TRBV18|few|TRBJ1-2|TRBD1
TGTGCCAGCTCACCAGCAGGGGGCGACTATGGCTACACCTTC
CASSPAGGDYGYTF
>TRBV29-1|few|TRBJ2-2|TRBD2
TGCAGCGTTGCCGGGACTAGCGACACCGGGGAGCTGTTTTTT
CSVAGTSDTGELFF
>TRBV18|.|TRBJ2-3|TRBD2
TGTGCCAGCTCACCACCTGCGGGGGTGGATACGCAGTATTTT
CASSPPAGVDTQYF